This T cell receptor beta chain came from a study of blood T cell repertoires in COVID-19. From germline, CDR1 is MNHEY and CDR2 SMNVEV (reference sequence). CDR3 length: 15 residues. With V trimmed by 6 bases and J by 3 bases, 7 bases remained unmatched. As processed by the authors: Amplified reference gene primers provided the basis for estimating nucleated cell counts. Repertoires were generated with immunoSEQ multiplex PCR, while TCRdb's copy carries only in-frame clones and drops some. Clone size and the V and J calls come from that table; the DNA yielded D and trimming. Found here are approximately 93,000 clones, roughly 85% of them singletons; the top ten hold 27%.

The TCR was taken from a man aged 50-60 years with active or convalescent COVID-19. The sequenced sample was peripheral blood. The chain combines TRBV27 with TRBJ2-7; 11 nucleotides match TRBD2. The CDR3 protein is CASSRLAGSVYEQYF. The CDR3 DNA follows: TGTGCCAGCAGCCGACTAGCGGGATCGGTCTACGAGCAGTACTTC.